Each of the 6 T cell receptor beta chains below was sequenced from the same sample in a study of blood T cells in healthy people across ages. The authors ran a second PCR of about 7 to 12 cycles using a sample-barcoded 5' primer and a J-beta primer mix. TCRdb ran MiXCR on the 5' RACE reads and lists one entry per CDR3 protein. The sample includes about 500,000 distinct CDR3 sequences, 24% of them seen just once. The sample was also linked to a second study, of T cells of mothers and their children.

Sequencing was done on a sample of blood. Receptors originate from a boy aged 10-17 years in good health.

In DNA, the CDR3 is TGTGCCAGCAGGCCGCGGCACACAGATACGCAGTATTTT. Translating gives CASRPRHTDTQYF. This chain connects TRBV7-8 to TRBJ2-3; D is undetermined. V was shortened by 6 bases and J by 2 bases, with 9 bases between the two germline ends. Germline lookup yields CDR1 SGHVS and CDR2 FQNEAQ. The CDR3 totals 13 residues.

The gene calls are TRBV4-1 and TRBJ1-4, with D unclear. The ends were cut back, 1 base at V and 4 bases at J, with 4 bases in the middle. CDR3 length equals 13 residues. Germline V gives CDR1 MGHRA, CDR2 YSYEKL. The CDR3 reads CASSQAVNEKLFF. In nucleotides, the CDR3 is TGCGCCAGCAGCCAAGCAGTTAATGAAAAACTGTTTTTT.

The sample holds a few counts of this clonotype. The rearrangement uses TRBV7-6 and TRBJ2-3, with TRBD1 matching over 12 bases. Per germline, CDR1 SGHVS and CDR2 FNYEAQ. Germline trimming cut 1 base from V and 4 bases from J; bases unmatched to any gene: 6. The CDR3 spans 17 residues. The CDR3 DNA sequence: TGTGCCAGCAGCTTAGTGGGACAGGGGGCGCTCGCAGATACGCAGTATTTT. Translated, it gives CASSLVGQGALADTQYF.

In its sample, this clonotype was seen many times. The chain carries TRBV18 and TRBJ1-2; weak D call: TRBD1 (5 bases). V lost 3 bases to trimming and J lost 2 bases, with 13 bases between them. The germline gives CDR1 KGHSH, CDR2 LQKENI. The CDR3 contains 15 residues. CDR3 loop: CASSPTTENNYGYTF. DNA of the CDR3: TGTGCCAGCTCACCTACGACAGAAAACAACTATGGCTACACCTTC.

The CDR3 sequence: CSVSRGTYGYTF. CDR3 in DNA: TGCAGCGTTTCGAGGGGCACATATGGCTACACCTTC. The V gene is TRBV29-1, the J gene TRBJ1-2; D perhaps matches TRBD1 (5 bases). The germline V and J ends were trimmed by 5 bases and 5 bases, with 12 bases remaining between them. Germline V gene sequence: CDR1 SQVTM, CDR2 ANQGSEA. This CDR3 has 12 residues.

This clonotype has more than one count but fewer than ten. The gene calls are TRBV7-9 and TRBJ2-5, with TRBD2 matching over 14 bases. CDR1 and CDR2 from the germline V gene are SEHNR and FQNEAQ (reference sequence). CDR3 size: 17 residues. V gave up 5 bases and J gave up 1 base; unmatched junction bases: 6. In DNA form, the CDR3 reads TGTGCCAGCAGCCCGCGACTAGCGGGAGGGGCCCAAGAGACCCAGTACTTC. Its translation is CASSPRLAGGAQETQYF.